The clone carrying this T cell receptor beta chain has a handful of counts. This record belongs to a study of CD8+ T cells in alopecia areata. Regarding treatment: oral pan-JAK inhibitor, 5-10 mg twice daily. From alopecia areata patients, lesional scalp punch biopsies and peripheral blood were collected. cDNA prepared by RNA extraction and subsequent reverse transcription served as the template for sequencing. Method: immunoSEQ multiplex PCR; TCRdb's copy keeps in-frame clones and lacks some. The data hold 150,000 to 250,000 clones, with around 60% observed a single time. Material: CD4+ T cells sorted from blood, obtained at week 4, from a patient treated with tofacitinib. The TCR was taken from a human donor with alopecia areata.

CDR3 amino acids: CATSGGVVGSPLHF. DNA of the CDR3: TGTGCCACCTCAGGAGGTGTAGTGGGGTCACCCCTCCACTTT. The V call is TRBV15, the J call TRBJ1-6, with no clear D. This CDR3 region has 14 residues. CDR1 is LNHNV, CDR2 YYDKDF, per germline (reference sequence). V lost 8 bases, J lost 10 bases, and 18 bases lay in between.